This T cell receptor (beta chain) was documented in a study of T cells in localized non-small cell lung cancer. Study-level points and caveats: Since sequencing was restricted to only one region of the tumor, intratumor heterogeneity remains a possibility. In the blood, greater T cell density corresponded to longer overall survival. Median detection of top 100 tumor clones in adjacent lung was around 59 clones. Highest T cell clonality was seen in uninvolved adjacent lung, surpassing that measured in tumor.

About this clone: What it binds is not known.

Measured with immunoSEQ multiplex PCR; TCRdb has only the in-frame clones, and not every one. The sample holds 7,000 to 9,500 clones; around 92% are singletons and the top ten take over 2%. CDR1 and CDR2 (germline): MNHEY, SMNVEV (reference sequence). Trimming pared 2 bases from V and 4 bases from J, leaving 17 bases between. The CDR3 totals 16 residues. The chain carries TRBV27 and TRBJ1-2; TRBD1 is a possible D gene (6 bases). The material sequenced was peripheral blood, taken before any cancer treatment. The TCR originated in a female donor older than 55 with stage II squamous cell lung carcinoma. This chain's CDR3 is CASSLTSGDGVYGYTF. In DNA form, the CDR3 reads TGTGCCAGCAGTTTAACGTCAGGGGATGGGGTCTATGGCTACACCTTC.